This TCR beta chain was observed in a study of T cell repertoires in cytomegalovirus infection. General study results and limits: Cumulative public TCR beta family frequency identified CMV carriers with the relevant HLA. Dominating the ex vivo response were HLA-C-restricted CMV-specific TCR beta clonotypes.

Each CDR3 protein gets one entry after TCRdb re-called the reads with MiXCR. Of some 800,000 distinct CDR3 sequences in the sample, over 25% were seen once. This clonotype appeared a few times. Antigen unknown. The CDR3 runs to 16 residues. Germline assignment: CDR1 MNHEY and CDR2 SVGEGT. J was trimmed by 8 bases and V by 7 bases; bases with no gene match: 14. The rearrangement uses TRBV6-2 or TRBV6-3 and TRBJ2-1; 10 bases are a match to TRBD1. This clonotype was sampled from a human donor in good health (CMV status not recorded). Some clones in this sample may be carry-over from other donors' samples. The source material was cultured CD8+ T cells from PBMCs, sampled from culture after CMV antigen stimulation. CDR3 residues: CASTPREDRGSDEQFF. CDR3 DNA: TGTGCCAGCACCCCCAGGGAGGACAGGGGGTCTGATGAGCAGTTCTTC.